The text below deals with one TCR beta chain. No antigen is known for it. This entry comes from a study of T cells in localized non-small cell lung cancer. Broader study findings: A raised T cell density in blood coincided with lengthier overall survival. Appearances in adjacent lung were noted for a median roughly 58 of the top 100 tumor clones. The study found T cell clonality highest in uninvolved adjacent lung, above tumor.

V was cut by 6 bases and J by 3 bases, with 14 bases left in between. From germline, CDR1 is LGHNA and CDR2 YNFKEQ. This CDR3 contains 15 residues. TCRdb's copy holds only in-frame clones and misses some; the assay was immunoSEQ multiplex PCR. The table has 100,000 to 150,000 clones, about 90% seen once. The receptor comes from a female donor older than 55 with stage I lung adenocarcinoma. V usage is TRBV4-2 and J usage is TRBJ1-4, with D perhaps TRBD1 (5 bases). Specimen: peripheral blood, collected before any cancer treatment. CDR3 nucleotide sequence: TGTGCCAGCAGTAAATTGAGGGGAGCTAATGAAAAACTGTTTTTT. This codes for CASSKLRGANEKLFF.